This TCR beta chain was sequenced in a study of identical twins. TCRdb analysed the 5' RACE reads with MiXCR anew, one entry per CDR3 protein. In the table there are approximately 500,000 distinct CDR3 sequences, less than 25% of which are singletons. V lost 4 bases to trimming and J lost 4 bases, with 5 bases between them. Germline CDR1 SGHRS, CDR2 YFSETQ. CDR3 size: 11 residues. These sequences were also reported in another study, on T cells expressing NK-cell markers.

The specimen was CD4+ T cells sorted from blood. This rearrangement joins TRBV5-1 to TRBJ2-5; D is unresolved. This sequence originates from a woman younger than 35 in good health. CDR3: CASSKGETQYF. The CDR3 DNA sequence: TGCGCCAGCAGCAAAGGAGAGACCCAGTACTTC.